One sample yielded the 14 T cell receptor beta chains listed below, sequenced in a study of blood T cell repertoires in COVID-19. The protocol was immunoSEQ multiplex PCR, while the TCRdb copy is restricted to in-frame clones and leaves out a portion. Of 25,000 to 35,000 clones in the sample, under 95% were seen once. Sample: peripheral blood. All receptors come from a man in his fifties with active COVID-19.

The chain employs TRBV3-1 (or the pseudogene TRBV3-2) and TRBJ2-1, with 7 bases identical to TRBD2. Trimming at V came to 1 base and at J to 9 bases, leaving 9 bases not matched to a gene. The CDR3 is 15 amino acids. Germline-derived CDR1 and CDR2 are LGHDT and YNNKEL (reference sequence). CDR3 sequence: CASSQAREGRGEQFF. Written as DNA, the CDR3 is TGTGCCAGCAGCCAAGCGAGGGAGGGCCGGGGTGAGCAGTTCTTC.

V gene TRBV5-1 combines with J gene TRBJ2-7; D perhaps matches TRBD2 (6 bases). V was cut by 1 base and J by 7 bases, with 15 bases left in between. Looked up from germline, CDR1 is SGHRS and CDR2 is YFSETQ. The CDR3 has 14 residues. The CDR3 nucleotides are TGCGCCAGCAGCTTGTTCGGACAAGGAGGGGAGCAGTACTTC. It codes for CASSLFGQGGEQYF.

The chain is built from TRBV3-1 (or the pseudogene TRBV3-2) and TRBJ1-2; TRBD1 aligns across 11 bases. Trimming cost V 4 bases and J 4 bases; bases outside gene matches: 2. This CDR3 has 14 amino acids. Germline V gene lookup returns CDR1 LGHDT and CDR2 YNNKEL (reference sequence). The CDR3 DNA reads TGTGCCAGCAGCCGGACAGGGGGCTTCTATGGCTACACCTTC. Amino acids: CASSRTGGFYGYTF.

CDR3: CASSFRQGDGYTF. The CDR3 DNA is TGTGCCAGCAGCTTTCGACAGGGGGATGGCTACACCTTC. The chain carries TRBV7-9 and TRBJ1-2, with 9 nucleotides matching TRBD1. The CDR3 sequence is 13 residues long. Looked up from germline, CDR1 is SEHNR and CDR2 is FQNEAQ (reference sequence). The V and J ends lost 3 bases and 6 bases, in that order; junction bases with no gene match: 2.

The rearrangement uses TRBV6-1 and TRBJ2-1, with TRBD2 matching over 10 bases. CDR1 MNHNS and CDR2 SASEGT come from the germline V gene. The CDR3 is 18 residues long. Germline trimming cut 0 bases from V and 4 bases from J; bases unmatched to any gene: 9. CDR3 sequence (DNA): TGTGCCAGCAGTGAAGCGGGGTTAGCGGGAGGTATATACAATGAGCAGTTCTTC. This gives the protein CASSEAGLAGGIYNEQFF.

The chain carries TRBV6-6 and TRBJ1-6, with 7 bases that match TRBD1. This CDR3 region has 13 residues. Looked up from germline, CDR1 is MNHNY and CDR2 is SVGAGI (reference sequence). The V segment lost 7 bases and the J segment 7 bases; nucleotides outside the gene matches: 4. The chain's CDR3 is CASMGQINSPLHF. CDR3 in DNA: TGTGCCAGCATGGGACAGATAAATTCACCCCTCCACTTT.

The rearrangement uses TRBV5-1 and TRBJ2-1; 8 nucleotides align to TRBD1. Germline V CDR1 and CDR2: SGHRS, YFSETQ. V shed 1 base and J 5 bases; nucleotides not matched to a gene: 8. The CDR3 is made up of 16 amino acids. The CDR3 DNA reads as TGCGCCAGCAGCTTGTACGGACAGGGAAGGAACAATGAGCAGTTCTTC. Amino acid sequence: CASSLYGQGRNNEQFF.

The chain links TRBV9 to TRBJ2-7; TRBD2 might be the D (5 bases). V was cut by 0 bases and J by 7 bases, with 17 bases left in between. CDR3 length: 15 residues. Germline V CDR1 and CDR2: SGDLS, YYNGEE. This CDR3 is CASSVEGQSPGEQYF. In DNA, the CDR3 is TGTGCCAGCAGCGTAGAGGGTCAGTCACCGGGAGAGCAGTACTTC.

The V gene is TRBV18, the J gene TRBJ2-6, with D possibly being TRBD1 (5 bases). CDR1 and CDR2 from the germline V gene are KGHSH and LQKENI. The CDR3 is 16 residues long. Trimming shortened V by 3 bases and J by 2 bases, and 11 bases separated the two germline ends. The CDR3 nucleotides are TGTGCCAGCTCACCCCGGACATTAACTGGGGCCAACGTCCTGACTTTC. Protein sequence: CASSPRTLTGANVLTF.

The V and J genes are TRBV9 and TRBJ2-7; D may be TRBD1 (6 bases). V was cut by 4 bases and J by 0 bases, with 14 bases left in between. CDR3 length: 15 amino acids. In germline, CDR1 is SGDLS, CDR2 YYNGEE. The CDR3 DNA reads as TGTGCCAGCAGCCCCGGTGGGGGCCGCTCCTACGAGCAGTACTTC. Protein sequence: CASSPGGGRSYEQYF. Looking up the rest from reference TRBV9 and TRBJ2-7 gives the full variable domain: DSGVTQTPKHLITATGQRVTLRCSPRSGDLSVYWYQQSLDQGLQFLIQYYNGEERAKGNILERFSAQQFPDLHSELNLSSLELGDSALYFCASSPGGGRSYEQYFGPGTRLTVT.

This clone was seen a handful of times. The chain recombines TRBV21-1 with TRBJ1-5; TRBD1, the D gene given by the table, was not confirmed from the DNA. TRBV21-1 is shown as a pseudogene. The CDR3 spans 17 residues. The CDR3 DNA is TGTGCCAGCAGCAAAGGGTGTGGGACAGGAGTCAATCAGCCCCAGCATTTT. It is translated as CASSKGCGTGVNQPQHF.

The V and J genes are TRBV6-5 and TRBJ2-7; 7 bases fit TRBD1. Germline CDR1 and CDR2: MNHEY and SVGAGI. The V segment lost 6 bases and the J segment 4 bases; nucleotides outside the gene matches: 6. The CDR3 loop spans 13 amino acids. The DNA for the CDR3 is TGTGCCAGCAGCGCCTCCAGGGGGTACGAGCAGTACTTC. Translated: CASSASRGYEQYF.

The chain carries TRBV30 and TRBJ2-7, with 10 bases identical to TRBD1. Germline values: CDR1 GTSNPN, CDR2 SVGIG (reference sequence). V shed 1 base, J shed 5 bases, and the junction held 17 bases outside the gene matches. This CDR3 has 18 residues. The CDR3 DNA reads TGTGCCTGGAGTGGGACGCTGGTATCGACAGGGGGCTCGAACGAGCAGTACTTC. This gives the protein CAWSGTLVSTGGSNEQYF.

This clone was observed a few times. This chain joins TRBV20-1 and TRBJ2-1, with D uncertain. V lost 1 base and J 5 bases, leaving 3 bases between the germline ends. The CDR3 covers 11 residues. Germline loops: CDR1 DFQATT, CDR2 SNEGSKA (reference sequence). The CDR3 spells CSARADNEQFF. The CDR3 region has the DNA TGCAGTGCTAGAGCGGACAATGAGCAGTTCTTC.